The 13 T cell receptor beta chains below all came from one sample that was sequenced in a study of T cell changes during pregnancy in multiple sclerosis. This table comes from immunoSEQ multiplex PCR, and its TCRdb copy is limited to in-frame clones, with some not included. The data hold about 51,000 clones, with 85% to 95% observed a single time. This material consisted of peripheral blood, taken in the second trimester of pregnancy. The source of these receptors is a female donor with multiple sclerosis, enrolled in a pregnancy study.

J is TRBJ1-1 and V is TRBV9; 7 bases fit TRBD1. Germline CDR1 reads SGDLS; CDR2 reads YYNGEE. V was clipped by 2 bases and J by 1 base; unmatched bases: 2. CDR3 size: 14 residues. CDR3 DNA: TGTGCCAGCAGCGTTGGACAGGAGAACACTGAAGCTTTCTTT. It yields the protein CASSVGQENTEAFF. Based on the CDR3 plus reference TRBV9 and TRBJ1-1, the full variable domain is DSGVTQTPKHLITATGQRVTLRCSPRSGDLSVYWYQQSLDQGLQFLIQYYNGEERAKGNILERFSAQQFPDLHSELNLSSLELGDSALYFCASSVGQENTEAFFGQGTRLTVV.

The chain's CDR3 is CASSLGGGLYEQYF. As DNA, the CDR3 is TGCGCCAGCAGCTTAGGGGGAGGGCTCTACGAGCAGTACTTC. This sequence joins TRBV5-1 and TRBJ2-7, with D perhaps TRBD2 (7 bases). Trimming removed 2 bases at V and 3 bases at J, with 12 bases between. The CDR3 extends over 14 amino acids. In germline, CDR1 is SGHRS, CDR2 YFSETQ.

The gene calls are TRBV27 and TRBJ1-1; D is uncertain. CDR1 MNHEY and CDR2 SMNVEV come from the germline V gene (reference sequence). This CDR3 region has 14 residues. V dropped 7 bases and J dropped 3 bases, with 15 bases sitting between them. The CDR3 coding sequence is TGTGCCAGCACCCCGGGAGGCAGGCACACTGAAGCTTTCTTT. It translates to CASTPGGRHTEAFF.

V and J are TRBV4-3 and TRBJ2-2; 9 bases agree with TRBD2. Germline CDR1 and CDR2: LGHNA and YSLEER. The J segment lost 7 bases and the V segment lost 2 bases, leaving 5 bases of the junction unmatched. The length of the CDR3 is 15 residues. The CDR3 is CASSQLAGPLGELFF. CDR3 coding DNA: TGCGCCAGCAGCCAACTAGCGGGGCCCCTCGGGGAGCTGTTTTTT.

The CDR3 DNA follows: TGTGCCAGCAGCTTGGGGTACGGGCGGAGGACTAATGAAAAACTGTTTTTT. Amino acids: CASSLGYGRRTNEKLFF. The rearrangement uses TRBV5-6 and TRBJ1-4; no clear D. The CDR3 runs 17 residues. The germline V gene has CDR1 SGHDT and CDR2 YYEEEE. V gave up 0 bases and J gave up 2 bases, with 14 bases separating them.

The chain employs TRBV15 and TRBJ1-5, with D uncertain. V was clipped by 1 base and J by 0 bases, with 7 bases between them. The CDR3 length is 15 residues. From germline, CDR1 is LNHNV and CDR2 YYDKDF (reference sequence). The CDR3 nucleotides are TGTGCCACCAGCAGAGTAGGAGATAGCAATCAGCCCCAGCATTTT. Protein product: CATSRVGDSNQPQHF.

V is TRBV5-4 and J is TRBJ2-3; D possibly corresponds to TRBD1 (6 bases). Germline values: CDR1 SGHNT, CDR2 YYREEE (reference sequence). Trimming cost V 1 base and J 2 bases, with 14 bases left between them. The CDR3 is 16 amino acids. The CDR3: CASSLNSGAYTDTQYF. The CDR3 DNA is TGTGCCAGCAGCTTGAATTCAGGGGCTTACACAGATACGCAGTATTTT.

The CDR3 region has the DNA TGTGCCTGGAGCTCCGGACTCGATCACACAGATACGCAGTATTTT. Protein product: CAWSSGLDHTDTQYF. The V and J genes are TRBV30 and TRBJ2-3; possibly TRBD2 for D (5 bases). The CDR3 covers 15 residues. Germline V gene sequence: CDR1 GTSNPN, CDR2 SVGIG (reference sequence). Trimming took off 3 bases at V and 2 bases at J, with 15 bases between the two ends. The variable domain in full, completed from reference TRBV30 and TRBJ2-3, reads SQTIHQWPATLVQPVGSPLSLECTVEGTSNPNLYWYRQAAGRGLQLLFYSVGIGQISSEVPQNLSASRPQDRQFILSSKKLLLSDSGFYLCAWSSGLDHTDTQYFGPGTRLTVL.

The gene calls are TRBV29-1 and TRBJ2-1; 10 positions match TRBD2. The CDR3 runs 14 residues. V lost 5 bases to trimming and J lost 10 bases; unmatched junction nucleotides: 11. Germline assignment: CDR1 SQVTM and CDR2 ANQGSEA. CDR3 amino acids: CSVRSSGRPAEQFF. The DNA of the CDR3 is TGCAGCGTTCGGTCTAGCGGGAGACCAGCCGAGCAGTTCTTC.

This clone was found once. The chain employs TRBV6-5 and TRBJ1-3, with no clear D. The germline CDR1 and CDR2 sequences are MNHEY and SVGAGI. V was shortened by 0 bases and J by 3 bases, with 9 bases between the two germline ends. The CDR3 spans 15 residues. The CDR3 protein is CASSYSEKSGNTIYF. The CDR3 DNA reads TGTGCCAGCAGTTACTCAGAGAAGAGTGGAAACACCATATATTTT.

This clone appeared a single time. The rearrangement uses TRBV1 and TRBJ2-1; TRBD2, as called in the table, went unchecked against the DNA. TRBV1 is a pseudogene segment. The CDR3 loop spans 14 amino acids. The CDR3 region is CTSSVTSAHNEQFF. CDR3 sequence (DNA): TGCACCAGCAGCGTGACTAGCGCCCACAATGAGCAGTTCTTC.

The chain is built from TRBV5-8 and TRBJ2-1; TRBD2 aligns across 9 bases. The germline V gene has CDR1 SGHTS and CDR2 YDEGEE. The CDR3 loop spans 15 amino acids. The ends lost 0 bases at V and 9 bases at J; junction bases unmatched: 7. The CDR3 region is CASSLGSSGISEQFF. In nucleotides, the CDR3 is TGTGCCAGCAGCTTGGGGTCTAGCGGGATCAGTGAGCAGTTCTTC.

The chain recombines TRBV4-1 with TRBJ2-7; possible D gene TRBD2, 6 bases. This CDR3 comprises 13 residues. CDR1 MGHRA and CDR2 YSYEKL come from the germline V gene. Trimming left V 1 base short and J 3 bases short, with 7 bases between. The CDR3 protein is CASSQVGGYEQYF. DNA of the CDR3: TGCGCCAGCAGCCAAGTGGGAGGCTACGAGCAGTACTTC.